The 17 T cell receptor beta chains given below trace back to one sample, sequenced in a study of blood T cell repertoires in COVID-19 (dated by TCRdb to the early 2020s). The protocol used for the library was the immunoSEQ multiplex PCR assay. This is the immuneACCESS table as TCRdb keeps it, with only in-frame sequences that have V and J called. A part of the clones is gone; compared with another copy, unresolved V genes explain less than half, and the rest is unexplained. The sample includes about 120,000 clones, with nearly 90% observed a single time. Around 4.8% of the sample is held by the ten biggest clonotypes. Specimen: peripheral blood. All receptors derive from a human donor in a cohort sampled during active COVID-19.

In nucleotides, the CDR3 is TGTGCCAGCTCACCAACTCCGACAGGGGCTAACTATGGCTACACCTTC. This translates into CASSPTPTGANYGYTF. The chain carries TRBV18 and TRBJ1-2, with 8 bases fitting TRBD1. This CDR3 contains 16 residues. The junction had 5 bases not matched to a gene; V was cut back by 2 bases and J by 0 bases. CDR1 is KGHSH, CDR2 LQKENI, per germline.

This clone was detected once. The V call is TRBV24-1, the J call TRBJ2-1, with D perhaps TRBD1 (6 bases). CDR3 size: 17 residues. V lost 2 bases and J lost 2, with 15 bases in between. Germline values: CDR1 KGHDR, CDR2 SFDVKD. The CDR3 spells CATSDSLQGSTYNEQFF. In DNA form, the CDR3 reads TGTGCCACCAGTGATTCGCTACAGGGATCTACCTACAATGAGCAGTTCTTC.

The chain is built from TRBV7-2 and TRBJ2-3, with 8 positions matching TRBD2. In germline, CDR1 is SGHTA, CDR2 FQGNSA. The CDR3 contains 15 residues. V gave up 5 bases and J gave up 1 base; unmatched junction bases: 5. CDR3 in amino acids: CASSAGLARTDTQYF. The CDR3 DNA reads TGTGCCAGCAGCGCCGGACTAGCTCGCACAGATACGCAGTATTTT.

The chain couples TRBV6-6 to TRBJ2-2; D possibly corresponds to TRBD2 (5 bases). The CDR3 spans 13 residues. V lost 2 bases and J 6 bases, leaving 7 bases between the germline ends. Germline V gene lookup returns CDR1 MNHNY and CDR2 SVGAGI (reference sequence). The CDR3 loop is CASSYPGAGELFF. DNA for the CDR3: TGTGCCAGCAGTTACCCCGGGGCCGGGGAGCTGTTTTTT.

V and J are TRBV29-1 and TRBJ2-3, with a possible D match to TRBD1 (6 bases). The CDR3 has 14 residues. Germline V lookup: CDR1 SQVTM, CDR2 ANQGSEA. V lost 2 bases to trimming and J lost 0 bases, with 9 bases between them. The CDR3 coding sequence is TGCAGCGTTGAAAGAGGACAGAGCACAGATACGCAGTATTTT. Protein: CSVERGQSTDTQYF.

The V and J genes are TRBV4-1 and TRBJ1-3; no firm D call. The CDR3 consists of 14 residues. Trimming pared 2 bases from V and 4 bases from J, leaving 9 bases between. The germline V gene has CDR1 MGHRA and CDR2 YSYEKL. CDR3 bases: TGCGCCAGCAGCCAACGGGAAGCCGGAAACACCATATATTTT. This codes for CASSQREAGNTIYF.

The CDR3 region has the DNA TGCGCCAGCAGCCAAGGACAGGGGGGAGTCACTGAAGCTTTCTTT. Its protein product is CASSQGQGGVTEAFF. The V and J genes are TRBV4-1 and TRBJ1-1, with 9 bases that match TRBD1. The length of the CDR3 is 15 residues. The V and J ends lost 1 base and 4 bases, in that order; junction bases with no gene match: 4. Germline CDR1 is MGHRA and CDR2 is YSYEKL.

This clone was detected once. The J gene is TRBJ2-7, the V gene TRBV4-2; 10 bases are a match to TRBD1. This CDR3 comprises 15 residues. Germline V gives CDR1 LGHNA, CDR2 YNFKEQ. Trimming at V came to 0 bases and at J to 8 bases, leaving 7 bases not matched to a gene. CDR3 sequence: CASSQDWAGQGQQYF. CDR3 nucleotide sequence: TGTGCCAGCAGCCAAGATTGGGCGGGACAGGGGCAGCAGTACTTC.

This clone is a singleton in its sample. The chain couples TRBV11-2 to TRBJ2-7; 8 nucleotides align to TRBD2. V shed 6 bases and J 0 bases; nucleotides not matched to a gene: 4. This CDR3 comprises 14 residues. The germline V gene encodes CDR1 SGHAT and CDR2 FQNNGV. CDR3 amino acids: CASSSGGASYEQYF. CDR3 nucleotide sequence: TGTGCCAGCAGTTCGGGAGGGGCCTCCTACGAGCAGTACTTC. Full variable domain (remainder filled in from reference TRBV11-2 and TRBJ2-7): EAGVAQSPRYKIIEKRQSVAFWCNPISGHATLYWYQQILGQGPKLLIQFQNNGVVDDSQLPKDRFSAERLKGVDSTLKIQPAKLEDSAVYLCASSSGGASYEQYFGPGTRLTVT.

J is TRBJ1-5 and V is TRBV11-2; 9 nucleotides line up with TRBD1. The V gene's germline CDR1 is SGHAT and CDR2 FQNNGV. With 1 base clipped from V and 7 bases from J, the junction kept 8 bases outside the gene matches. This CDR3 spans 16 amino acids. CDR3: CASSLGSTGGGQPQHF. CDR3 nucleotide sequence: TGTGCCAGCAGCTTAGGGTCTACAGGGGGCGGGCAGCCCCAGCATTTT.

This clone was seen more than once but under ten times. The chain has TRBV6-5 and TRBJ1-3; the match to TRBD1 covers 7 bases. The ends lost 6 bases at V and 0 bases at J; junction bases unmatched: 2. In germline, CDR1 is MNHEY, CDR2 SVGAGI. This CDR3 is built from 14 residues. The CDR3 DNA is TGTGCCAGCAGACGGGACAGCTCTGGAAACACCATATATTTT. It codes for CASRRDSSGNTIYF.

J is TRBJ2-7 and V is TRBV6-4; 7 positions match TRBD2. J gave up 3 bases and V 2 bases, and 7 bases lay outside the gene matches. The CDR3 covers 15 residues. Germline V lookup: CDR1 MRHNA, CDR2 SNTAGT. CDR3 nucleotides: TGTGCCAGCAGTGACGGGGAGGGAGACCTCTACGAGCAGTACTTC. Its translation: CASSDGEGDLYEQYF.

This clone was found a few times. V usage is TRBV11-2 and J usage is TRBJ1-2, with D unclear. The CDR3 has 12 amino acids. Germline-derived CDR1 and CDR2 are SGHAT and FQNNGV. Trimming shortened V by 5 bases and J by 1 base, and 5 bases separated the two germline ends. CDR3 DNA: TGTGCCAGCAGCCCTTATAACTATGGCTACACCTTC. It codes for CASSPYNYGYTF.

The chain uses TRBV2 and TRBJ2-5; 8 bases align to TRBD1. The V gene end was trimmed by 6 bases and the J gene end by 7 bases; junction bases not matched to a gene: 7. This CDR3 has 13 residues. CDR1 and CDR2 (germline): SNHLY, FYNNEI. The CDR3 spells CASRDRDGWTQYF. The CDR3 DNA sequence: TGTGCCAGCAGGGACAGGGACGGGTGGACCCAGTACTTC.

The V gene is TRBV4-3, the J gene TRBJ2-1; 12 positions agree with TRBD2. V shed 1 base and J 7 bases; nucleotides not matched to a gene: 5. Germline CDR1 reads LGHNA; CDR2 reads YSLEER. CDR3 length: 16 residues. Here the CDR3 reads CASSQALAGGLNEQFF. The CDR3 DNA is TGCGCCAGCAGCCAAGCCCTAGCGGGAGGGTTAAATGAGCAGTTCTTC.

The chain has TRBV7-3 and TRBJ2-3, with TRBD1 matching over 9 bases. CDR3 length: 14 amino acids. V lost 6 bases and J lost 3; bases outside the gene matches: 4. CDR1 SGHTA and CDR2 FQGTGA come from the germline V gene. CDR3 residues: CASSTGTGTDTQYF. CDR3 nucleotides: TGTGCCAGCAGTACCGGGACAGGGACAGATACGCAGTATTTT. The full variable domain, completed using reference TRBV7-3 and TRBJ2-3, is GAGVSQTPSNKVTEKGKYVELRCDPISGHTALYWYRQSLGQGPEFLIYFQGTGAADDSGLPNDRFFAVRPEGSVSTLKIQRTERGDSAVYLCASSTGTGTDTQYFGPGTRLTVL.

This clone showed up just once. This sequence joins TRBV30 and TRBJ1-2, with TRBD1 matching over 7 bases. The CDR3 length is 18 residues. The germline V gene has CDR1 GTSNPN and CDR2 SVGIG (reference sequence). With 3 bases clipped from V and 4 bases from J, the junction kept 20 bases outside the gene matches. In DNA form, the CDR3 reads TGTGCCTGGAGCCGATCGAATTCACCGGGACAGAGTTTCTATGGCTACACCTTC. Residues: CAWSRSNSPGQSFYGYTF.